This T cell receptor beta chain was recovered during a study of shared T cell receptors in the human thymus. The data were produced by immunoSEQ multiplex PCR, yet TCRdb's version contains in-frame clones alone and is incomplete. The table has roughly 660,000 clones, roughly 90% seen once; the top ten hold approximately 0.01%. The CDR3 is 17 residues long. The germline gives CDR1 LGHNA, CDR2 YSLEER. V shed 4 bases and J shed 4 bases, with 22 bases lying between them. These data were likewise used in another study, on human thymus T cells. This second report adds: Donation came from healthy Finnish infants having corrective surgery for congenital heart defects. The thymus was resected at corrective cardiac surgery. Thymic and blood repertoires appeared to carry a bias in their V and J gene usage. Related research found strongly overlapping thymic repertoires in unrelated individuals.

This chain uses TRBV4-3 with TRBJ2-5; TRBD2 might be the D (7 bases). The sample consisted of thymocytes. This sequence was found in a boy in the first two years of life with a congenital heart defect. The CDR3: CASSPGGGGSSGETQYF. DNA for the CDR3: TGCGCCAGCAGCCCTGGGGGGGGCGGGAGTTCAGGAGAGACCCAGTACTTC.